These 17 T cell receptor beta chains share one sample of origin, sequenced in a study of T cell responses to AZD1222 COVID-19 vaccine. TCRdb's copy holds only in-frame clones and misses some; the assay was immunoSEQ multiplex PCR. The sample includes some 150,000 clones, roughly 93% of them seen just once. The material sequenced was peripheral blood, taken on day 0 of MenACWY control vaccination. All receptors come from an adult in good health.

The chain uses TRBV28 and TRBJ1-3; no reliable D call. CDR1 and CDR2 from the germline V gene are MDHEN and SYDVKM. Trimming cost V 3 bases and J 0 bases, with 12 bases left between them. The CDR3 runs to 16 residues. CDR3 sequence reads: CASSFIRLPSGNTIYF. The CDR3 nucleotides are TGTGCCAGCAGTTTTATTAGGCTACCCTCTGGAAACACCATATATTTT.

The chain uses TRBV5-8 and TRBJ2-1; tentative D call: TRBD2 (6 bases). The CDR3 is 15 residues long. Trimming removed 5 bases at V and 0 bases at J, with 12 bases between. Germline V gives CDR1 SGHTS, CDR2 YDEGEE. The CDR3 reads CASRPLANSYNEQFF. The CDR3 DNA follows: TGTGCCAGCAGGCCCCTAGCGAACTCCTACAATGAGCAGTTCTTC.

This rearrangement joins TRBV7-8 to TRBJ1-5; D is uncertain. The V end was cut by 0 bases, the J end by 4 bases, with 10 bases between. This CDR3 spans 15 amino acids. Germline assignment: CDR1 SGHVS and CDR2 FQNEAQ. The CDR3 spells CASSLASGWNQPQHF. CDR3 sequence (DNA): TGTGCCAGCAGCTTAGCATCGGGTTGGAATCAGCCCCAGCATTTT.

The V and J genes are TRBV4-2 and TRBJ2-5; D is possibly TRBD1 (5 bases). Germline loops: CDR1 LGHNA, CDR2 YNFKEQ. V gave up 0 bases and J gave up 5 bases, with 19 bases separating them. The CDR3 covers 17 residues. The DNA of the CDR3 is TGTGCCAGCAGCCAAGATGGCGCTAGTGGGGCGCAGGAGACCCAGTACTTC. The encoded protein is CASSQDGASGAQETQYF.

The chain combines TRBV25-1 with TRBJ2-3, with D uncertain. Between the trimmed V and J ends, which lost 6 bases and 5 bases, there was a span of 6 bases. The CDR3 sequence is 11 residues long. Germline assignment: CDR1 MGHDK and CDR2 SYGVNS. CDR3 region: CASRVGDTQYF. In DNA, the CDR3 is TGTGCCAGCAGAGTGGGAGATACGCAGTATTTT.

V is TRBV9 and J is TRBJ2-3; D gene unclear. V lost 0 bases and J lost 0, with 8 bases in between. Germline values: CDR1 SGDLS, CDR2 YYNGEE. The CDR3 extends over 15 amino acids. This chain's CDR3 is CASSVVSESTDTQYF. In nucleotides, the CDR3 is TGTGCCAGCAGCGTAGTAAGCGAAAGCACAGATACGCAGTATTTT.

The chain is built from TRBV2 and TRBJ2-5; TRBD1 agrees at 12 bases. Trimming removed 7 bases from V and 1 base from J; junction bases left unmatched: 7. The CDR3 totals 16 residues. CDR1 SNHLY and CDR2 FYNNEI come from the germline V gene. The CDR3 is CASNHRDRGRQETQYF. The CDR3 DNA reads TGTGCCAGCAACCACCGGGACAGGGGGCGCCAAGAGACCCAGTACTTC.

V usage is TRBV11-2 and J usage is TRBJ2-2; D not certain. V lost 5 bases to trimming and J lost 4 bases, with 14 bases between them. This CDR3 is 15 amino acids long. Per the germline V gene, CDR1 is SGHAT and CDR2 is FQNNGV. CDR3 amino acids: CASSRPAVPTGELFF. CDR3 in DNA: TGTGCCAGCAGCCGACCGGCAGTCCCCACCGGGGAGCTGTTTTTT.

V usage is TRBV2 and J usage is TRBJ1-1, with D unclear. CDR1 and CDR2 (germline): SNHLY, FYNNEI. The germline V and J ends were trimmed by 5 bases and 3 bases, with 13 bases remaining between them. This CDR3 is 14 amino acids long. CDR3 amino acids: CASSPVPGHTEAFF. CDR3 coding DNA: TGTGCCAGCAGTCCAGTTCCTGGCCACACTGAAGCTTTCTTT.

The chain employs TRBV10-3 and TRBJ2-1, with 8 bases aligning to TRBD1. The CDR3 loop spans 15 amino acids. V lost 2 bases and J lost 5; bases outside the gene matches: 5. The germline V gene encodes CDR1 ENHRY and CDR2 SYGVKD. DNA of the CDR3: TGTGCCATCAGTGAGGCCAGGGGACAGGACAATGAGCAGTTCTTC. This gives the protein CAISEARGQDNEQFF.

The rearrangement links TRBV25-1 to TRBJ2-7; D is unresolved. This CDR3 comprises 13 residues. Germline CDR1 MGHDK, CDR2 SYGVNS. Trimming pared 6 bases from V and 3 bases from J, leaving 12 bases between. CDR3 nucleotide sequence: TGTGCCAGCAGCCCCGGCCAGAGCTACGAGCAGTACTTC. Translating gives CASSPGQSYEQYF.

The rearrangement links TRBV9 to TRBJ1-1; 7 nucleotides match TRBD1. J gave up 4 bases and V 0 bases, and 6 bases lay outside the gene matches. In germline, CDR1 is SGDLS, CDR2 YYNGEE. The CDR3 spans 15 residues. DNA for the CDR3: TGTGCCAGCAGCGTAGGGGACAGTCGGCGCACTGAAGCTTTCTTT. Translating it yields CASSVGDSRRTEAFF.

This clone was observed a single time. The V and J genes are TRBV5-5 and TRBJ2-5, with 12 bases lining up with TRBD2. With 0 bases clipped from V and 5 bases from J, the junction kept 8 bases outside the gene matches. This CDR3 has 17 amino acids. CDR1 and CDR2 (germline): SGHKS, YYEKEE (reference sequence). The CDR3, as DNA: TGTGCCAGCAGCTTGGCACTAGCGGGAGGACTGCAGGAGACCCAGTACTTC. Protein sequence: CASSLALAGGLQETQYF.

The chain uses TRBV9 and TRBJ2-1; D is perhaps TRBD2 (6 bases). The V and J ends lost 1 base and 8 bases respectively, with 13 bases between them. From germline, CDR1 is SGDLS and CDR2 YYNGEE. The CDR3 extends over 14 amino acids. CDR3 loop: CASSVIPASDEQFF. The CDR3 DNA follows: TGTGCCAGCAGCGTAATCCCCGCTAGCGATGAGCAGTTCTTC. The whole variable domain, filled in from reference TRBV9 and TRBJ2-1, reads DSGVTQTPKHLITATGQRVTLRCSPRSGDLSVYWYQQSLDQGLQFLIQYYNGEERAKGNILERFSAQQFPDLHSELNLSSLELGDSALYFCASSVIPASDEQFFGPGTRLTVL.

This chain connects TRBV27 to TRBJ2-5; 7 bases line up with TRBD2. Germline trimming cut 3 bases from V and 4 bases from J; bases unmatched to any gene: 8. The CDR3 totals 15 residues. Per germline, CDR1 MNHEY and CDR2 SMNVEV (reference sequence). The CDR3 region is CASSFKRGLRETQYF. CDR3 coding DNA: TGTGCCAGCAGTTTCAAGCGGGGCTTAAGAGAGACCCAGTACTTC.

The chain couples TRBV7-2 to TRBJ2-7; 10 bases match TRBD2. The CDR3 length is 15 residues. With V trimmed by 2 bases and J by 2 bases, 3 bases remained unmatched. The germline V gene has CDR1 SGHTA and CDR2 FQGNSA. The CDR3 loop is CASSLLSGGAYEQYF. The DNA for the CDR3 is TGTGCCAGCAGCTTACTGAGCGGGGGGGCCTACGAGCAGTACTTC.

In this sample, this clone turned up once. The chain is built from TRBV4-1 and TRBJ1-5, with a tentative D call TRBD1 (5 bases). The germline V gene encodes CDR1 MGHRA and CDR2 YSYEKL. CDR3 size: 14 residues. Trimming stripped 4 bases from V and 9 bases from J, with 16 bases between. CDR3 protein: CASSLGLGSRPQHF. The CDR3 nucleotides read TGCGCCAGCAGCCTGGGACTTGGATCGAGGCCCCAGCATTTT.